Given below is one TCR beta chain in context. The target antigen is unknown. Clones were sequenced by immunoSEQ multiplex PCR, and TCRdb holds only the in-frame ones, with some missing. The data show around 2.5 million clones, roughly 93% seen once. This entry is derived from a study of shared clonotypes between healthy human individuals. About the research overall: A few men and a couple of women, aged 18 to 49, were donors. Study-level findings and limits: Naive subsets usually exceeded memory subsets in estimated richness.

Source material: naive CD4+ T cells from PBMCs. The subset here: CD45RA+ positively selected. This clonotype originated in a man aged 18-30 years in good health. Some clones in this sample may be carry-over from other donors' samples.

The CDR3 DNA is TGTGCCAGCAGTAAGCATCGGGGAGCTGAAGCTTTCTTT. Its translation is CASSKHRGAEAFF. The rearrangement links TRBV27 to TRBJ1-1; D is ambiguous. The CDR3 covers 13 residues. With 5 bases removed from V and 6 bases from J, the gap between germline ends came to 13 bases. Germline loops: CDR1 MNHEY, CDR2 SMNVEV (reference sequence).